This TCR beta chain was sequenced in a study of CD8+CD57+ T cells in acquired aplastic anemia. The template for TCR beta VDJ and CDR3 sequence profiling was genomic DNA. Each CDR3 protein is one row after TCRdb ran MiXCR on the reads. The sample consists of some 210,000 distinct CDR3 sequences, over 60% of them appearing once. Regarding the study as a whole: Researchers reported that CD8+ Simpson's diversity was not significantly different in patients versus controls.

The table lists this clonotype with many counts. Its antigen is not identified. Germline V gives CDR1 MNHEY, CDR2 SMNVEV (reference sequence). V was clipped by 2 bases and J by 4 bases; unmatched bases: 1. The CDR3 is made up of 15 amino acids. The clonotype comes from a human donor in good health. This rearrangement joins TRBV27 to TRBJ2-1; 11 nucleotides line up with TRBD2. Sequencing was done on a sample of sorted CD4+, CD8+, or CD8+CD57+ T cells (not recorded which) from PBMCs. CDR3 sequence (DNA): TGTGCCAGCAGTTTAGGACTAGCGGGTTACAATGAGCAGTTCTTC. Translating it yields CASSLGLAGYNEQFF.